Sequencing of this T cell receptor (beta chain) was carried out in a study of blood T cell repertoires in COVID-19. From germline, CDR1 is SGHTA and CDR2 FQGNSA. J gave up 4 bases and V 1 base, and 6 bases lay outside the gene matches. This CDR3 contains 15 residues. The method was immunoSEQ multiplex PCR; TCRdb's version includes in-frame clones alone and lacks a portion of them. The profile shows 100,000 to 150,000 clones, about 85% of them singletons. The V call is TRBV7-2, the J call TRBJ1-1; 7 bases fit TRBD1. This TCR was sampled from a woman older than 75 with acute or convalescent COVID-19. Sequencing was done on a sample of peripheral blood. In nucleotides, the CDR3 is TGTGCCAGCAGCTTAGATATGGCAGGGGGCACTGAAGCTTTCTTT. Residues: CASSLDMAGGTEAFF. Based on the CDR3 plus reference TRBV7-2 and TRBJ1-1, the full variable domain is GAGVSQSPSNKVTEKGKDVELRCDPISGHTALYWYRQSLGQGLEFLIYFQGNSAPDKSGLPSDRFSAERTGGSVSTLTIQRTQQEDSAVYLCASSLDMAGGTEAFFGQGTRLTVV.